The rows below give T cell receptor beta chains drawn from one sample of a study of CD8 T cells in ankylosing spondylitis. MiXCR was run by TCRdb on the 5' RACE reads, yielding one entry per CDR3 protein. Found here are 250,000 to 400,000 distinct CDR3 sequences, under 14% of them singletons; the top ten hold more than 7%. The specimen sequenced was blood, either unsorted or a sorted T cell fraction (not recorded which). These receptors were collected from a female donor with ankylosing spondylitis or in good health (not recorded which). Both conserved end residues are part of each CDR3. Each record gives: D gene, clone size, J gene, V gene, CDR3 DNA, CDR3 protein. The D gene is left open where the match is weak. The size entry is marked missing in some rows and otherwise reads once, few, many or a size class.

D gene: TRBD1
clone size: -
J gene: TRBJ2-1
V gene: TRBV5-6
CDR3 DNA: TGTGCCAGCAGCTTGGCTGGGACAGGAGACCTCTCCAATGAGCAGTTCTTC
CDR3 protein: CASSLAGTGDLSNEQFF

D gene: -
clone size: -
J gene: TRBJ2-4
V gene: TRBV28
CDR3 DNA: TGTGCCAGCGCCAGCAGTTTTAGCAAAAACATTCAGTACTTC
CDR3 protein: CASASSFSKNIQYF

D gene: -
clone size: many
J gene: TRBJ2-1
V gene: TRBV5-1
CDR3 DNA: TGCGCCAGCAGCTTGGACGCAGTGGGTGAGCAGTTCTTC
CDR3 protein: CASSLDAVGEQFF

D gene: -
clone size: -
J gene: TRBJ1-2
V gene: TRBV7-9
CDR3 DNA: TGTGCCAGCAGCTTCGAAGGGAGCCCACCTAACTATGGCTACACCTTC
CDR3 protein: CASSFEGSPPNYGYTF

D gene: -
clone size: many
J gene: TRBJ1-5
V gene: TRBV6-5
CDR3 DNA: TGTGCCAGCAGTTACCGGGACAGCAATCAGCCCCAGCATTTT
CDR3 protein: CASSYRDSNQPQHF

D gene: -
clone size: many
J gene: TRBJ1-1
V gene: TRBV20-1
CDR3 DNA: TGCAGTGCCCTCCAGGTGGTGAACACTGAAGCTTTCTTT
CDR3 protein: CSALQVVNTEAFF

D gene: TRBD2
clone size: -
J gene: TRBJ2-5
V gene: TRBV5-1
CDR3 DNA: TGCGCCAGCAGCTTGGCCGTGTCTAGCGGGGGCCGTATTCAAGAGACCCAGTACTTC
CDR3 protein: CASSLAVSSGGRIQETQYF

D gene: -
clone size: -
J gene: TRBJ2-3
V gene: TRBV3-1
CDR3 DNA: TGTGCCAGCAGCCACCGGAAAGGTAGTTTCACAGATACGCAGTATTTT
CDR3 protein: CASSHRKGSFTDTQYF

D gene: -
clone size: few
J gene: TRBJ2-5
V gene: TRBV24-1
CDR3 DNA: TGTGCCACCAGTTCTTTTGCAGCCTCCAACGAAATTATTAAAGAGACCCAGTACTTC
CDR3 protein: CATSSFAASNEIIKETQYF

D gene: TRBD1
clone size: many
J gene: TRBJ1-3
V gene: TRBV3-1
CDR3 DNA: TGTGCCAGCAGGGACCAGGGGGTCTCTGGAAACACCATATATTTT
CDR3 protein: CASRDQGVSGNTIYF

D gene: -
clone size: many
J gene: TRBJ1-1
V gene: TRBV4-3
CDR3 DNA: TGCGCCAGCAGCCAGTACATGAACACTGAAGCTTTCTTT
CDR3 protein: CASSQYMNTEAFF

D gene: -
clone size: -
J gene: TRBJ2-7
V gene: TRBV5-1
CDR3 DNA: TGCGCCAGCAGCTTGCGTAGCCCGGAGTCCCGCTCCTACGAGCAGTACTTC
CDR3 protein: CASSLRSPESRSYEQYF

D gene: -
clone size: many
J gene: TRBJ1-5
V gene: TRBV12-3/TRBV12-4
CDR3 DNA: TGTGCCAGCACCCCGACAGGAGAAAATCAGCCCCAGCATTTT
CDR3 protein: CASTPTGENQPQHF

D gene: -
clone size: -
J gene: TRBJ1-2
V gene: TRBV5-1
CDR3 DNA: TGCGCCAGCAGCTTGGAGGCCCCCCGGCGGGATGGCTACACCTTC
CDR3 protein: CASSLEAPRRDGYTF

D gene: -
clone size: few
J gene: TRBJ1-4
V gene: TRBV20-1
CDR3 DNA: TGCAGTGCTACACAGGGAAGAGAGGAAAAACTGTTTTTT
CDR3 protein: CSATQGREEKLFF

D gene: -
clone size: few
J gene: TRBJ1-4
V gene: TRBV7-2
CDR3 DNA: TGTGCCAGCAGCTTTTCATCCTTTAATGAAAAACTGTTTTTT
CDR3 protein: CASSFSSFNEKLFF

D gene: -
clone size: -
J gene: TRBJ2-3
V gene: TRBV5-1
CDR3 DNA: TGCGCCAGCAGCTTGGGGCTAGCGAGCCCTAGCACAGATACGCAGTATTTT
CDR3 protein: CASSLGLASPSTDTQYF

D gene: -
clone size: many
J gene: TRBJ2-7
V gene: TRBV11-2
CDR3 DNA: TGTGCCAGCAGTCCACGACTAGTTAATTCCGAGCAGTACTTC
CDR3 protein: CASSPRLVNSEQYF

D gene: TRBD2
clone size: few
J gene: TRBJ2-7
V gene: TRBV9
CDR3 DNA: TGTGCCAGCAGCGTAGCGGGACTAGCGGGAGCCGAGCAGTACTTC
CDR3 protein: CASSVAGLAGAEQYF

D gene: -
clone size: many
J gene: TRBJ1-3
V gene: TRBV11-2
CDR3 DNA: TGTGCCAGCGCCGTGGTTGAGGGGACCATATATTTT
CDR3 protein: CASAVVEGTIYF

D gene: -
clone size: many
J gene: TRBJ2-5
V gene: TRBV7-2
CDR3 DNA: TGTGCCAGCAGCGAAAACAGGTTTCAAGAGACCCAGTACTTC
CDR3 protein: CASSENRFQETQYF

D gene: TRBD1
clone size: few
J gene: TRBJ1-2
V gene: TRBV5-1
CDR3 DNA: TGCGCCAGCAGCCACGACAGGGGATCAAACTATGGCTACACCTTC
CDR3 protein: CASSHDRGSNYGYTF

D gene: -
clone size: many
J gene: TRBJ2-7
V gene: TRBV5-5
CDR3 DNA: TGTGCCAGTGGCGCTTCAAGGGACGAGCAGTACTTC
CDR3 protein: CASGASRDEQYF

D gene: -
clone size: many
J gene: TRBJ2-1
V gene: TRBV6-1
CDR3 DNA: TGTGCCAGCAGTGATTTTATTGTGACAGAGCAGTTCTTC
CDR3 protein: CASSDFIVTEQFF

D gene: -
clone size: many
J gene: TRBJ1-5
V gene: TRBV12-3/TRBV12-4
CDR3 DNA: TGTGCCAGCAGTTTACACGTTAATCAGCCCCAGCATTTT
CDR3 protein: CASSLHVNQPQHF

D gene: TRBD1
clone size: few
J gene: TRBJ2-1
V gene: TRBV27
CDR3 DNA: TGTGCCAGCACCAAATGGGGGACAGGGAATGAGCAGTTCTTC
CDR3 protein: CASTKWGTGNEQFF

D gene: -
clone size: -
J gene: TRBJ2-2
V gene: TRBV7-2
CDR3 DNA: TGTGCCAGCAGCTTAGTTTGGAACACCGGGGAGCTGTTTTTT
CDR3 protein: CASSLVWNTGELFF

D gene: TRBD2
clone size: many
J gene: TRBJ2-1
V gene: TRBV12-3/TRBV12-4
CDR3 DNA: TGTGCCAGCTCCTTAGCGGGCGACCACTACAATGAGCAGTTCTTC
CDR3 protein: CASSLAGDHYNEQFF

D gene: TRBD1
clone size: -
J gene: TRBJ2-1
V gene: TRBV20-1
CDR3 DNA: TGCAGTGCCCTGGGACAGAACTACAATGAGCAGTTCTTC
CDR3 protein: CSALGQNYNEQFF

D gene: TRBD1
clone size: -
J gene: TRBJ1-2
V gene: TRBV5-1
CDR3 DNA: TGCGCCAGCAGCTCCGAATCCGGGACAGGGTTCGTCTATGGCTACACCTTC
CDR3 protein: CASSSESGTGFVYGYTF

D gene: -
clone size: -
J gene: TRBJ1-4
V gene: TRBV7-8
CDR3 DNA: TGTGCCAGCAGCTTAGTAAACAGGGTTCATGAAAAACTGTTTTTT
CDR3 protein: CASSLVNRVHEKLFF

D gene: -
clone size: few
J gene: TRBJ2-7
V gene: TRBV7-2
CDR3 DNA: TGTGCCAGCAGCCAGCGGGTAACTCCAACCTACGAGCAGTACTTC
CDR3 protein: CASSQRVTPTYEQYF

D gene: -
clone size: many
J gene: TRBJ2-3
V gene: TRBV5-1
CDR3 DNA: TGCGCCAGCAGATCTACCGGGACCGCAATGCGTACGCAGTATTTT
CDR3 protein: CASRSTGTAMRTQYF

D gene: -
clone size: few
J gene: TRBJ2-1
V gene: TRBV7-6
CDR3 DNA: TGTGCCAGCAGCCCGGACATCCTCTCCTACAATGAGCAGTTCTTC
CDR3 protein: CASSPDILSYNEQFF

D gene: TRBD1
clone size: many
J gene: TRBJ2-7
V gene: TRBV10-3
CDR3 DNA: TGTGCCATCAGTGAGGGCTCTAAAACAGGGGGCGAGAAGTACTTC
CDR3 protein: CAISEGSKTGGEKYF

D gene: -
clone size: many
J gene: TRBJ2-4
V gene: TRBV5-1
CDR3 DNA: TGCGCCAGCAGCGACGACGCCGGAGGAAACATTCAGTACTTC
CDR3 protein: CASSDDAGGNIQYF

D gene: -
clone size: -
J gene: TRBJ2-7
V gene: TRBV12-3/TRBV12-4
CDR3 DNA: TGTGCCAGCAGTTTGCAGGGTTGGGTTGGCGAGCAGTACTTC
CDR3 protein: CASSLQGWVGEQYF

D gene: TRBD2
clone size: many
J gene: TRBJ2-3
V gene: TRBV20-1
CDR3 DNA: TGCAGTGTGGAGGGACTAGCGGGAGATACGCAGTATTTT
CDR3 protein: CSVEGLAGDTQYF

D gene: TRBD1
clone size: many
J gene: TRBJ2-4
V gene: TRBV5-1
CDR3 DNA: TGCGCCAGCAGCTTGCGACAGGGCATGGACATTCAGTACTTC
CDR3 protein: CASSLRQGMDIQYF

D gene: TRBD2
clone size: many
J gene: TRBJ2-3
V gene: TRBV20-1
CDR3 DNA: TGCAGTGCTGGGACTAGCGGGAGGACAGATACGCAGTATTTT
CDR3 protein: CSAGTSGRTDTQYF

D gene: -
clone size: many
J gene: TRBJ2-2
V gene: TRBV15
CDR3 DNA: TGTGCCACCAGCACGGAGCAGACCGTCTCCCCCAGGGAGCTGTTTTTT
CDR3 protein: CATSTEQTVSPRELFF

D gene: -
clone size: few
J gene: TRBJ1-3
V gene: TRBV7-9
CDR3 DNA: TGTGCCAGCAGCTTAGCCGGGCCTGGAAACACCATATATTTT
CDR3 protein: CASSLAGPGNTIYF

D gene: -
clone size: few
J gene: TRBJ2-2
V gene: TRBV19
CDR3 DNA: TGTGCCAGTAGTATACGGCGAGGGCATGAGGCCGGGGAGCTGTTTTTT
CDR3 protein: CASSIRRGHEAGELFF

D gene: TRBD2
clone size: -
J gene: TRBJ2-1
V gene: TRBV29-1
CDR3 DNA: TGCAGCGTCACCGGACTAGCGGGGAGCTCCTACAATGAGCAGTTCTTC
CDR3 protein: CSVTGLAGSSYNEQFF

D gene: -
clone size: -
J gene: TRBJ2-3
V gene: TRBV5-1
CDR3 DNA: TGCGCCAGCAGCGGGCTGAAGAGCACAGATACGCAGTATTTT
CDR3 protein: CASSGLKSTDTQYF

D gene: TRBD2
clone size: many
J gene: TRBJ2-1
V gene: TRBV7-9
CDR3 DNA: TGTGCCACCCAGTATGGACGGGAGGGTTCCTACAATGAGCAGTTCTTC
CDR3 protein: CATQYGREGSYNEQFF

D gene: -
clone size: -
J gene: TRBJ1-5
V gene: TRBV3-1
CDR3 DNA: TGTGCCAGCAGCCAAGGTAGGGTCGGGGCCCATCGAAATCAGCCCCAGCATTTT
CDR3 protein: CASSQGRVGAHRNQPQHF

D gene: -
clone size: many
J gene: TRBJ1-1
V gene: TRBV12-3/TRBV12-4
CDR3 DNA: TGTGCCAGCAGCTCTCGGAGGAACACTGAAGCTTTCTTT
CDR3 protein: CASSSRRNTEAFF

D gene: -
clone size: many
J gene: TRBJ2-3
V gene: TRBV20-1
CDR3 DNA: TGCAGTGCCCCAAACAGACACAGGGAAAACACAGATACGCAGTATTTT
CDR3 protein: CSAPNRHRENTDTQYF

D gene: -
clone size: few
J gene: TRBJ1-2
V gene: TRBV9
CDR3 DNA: TGTGCCAGCAGCCCCGCAAACAGGGTTGCCAACTATGGCTACACCTTC
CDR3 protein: CASSPANRVANYGYTF

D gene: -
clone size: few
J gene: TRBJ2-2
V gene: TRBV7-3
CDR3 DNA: TGTGCCAGCAGCAAGCTTAACGTAACAAGGGCCGGGGAGCTGTTTTTT
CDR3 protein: CASSKLNVTRAGELFF

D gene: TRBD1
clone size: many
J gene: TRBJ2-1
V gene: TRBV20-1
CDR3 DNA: TGCAGTGCTAGAGATGGGGGACAGGGGGCTAGTGAGCAGTTCTTC
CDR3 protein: CSARDGGQGASEQFF

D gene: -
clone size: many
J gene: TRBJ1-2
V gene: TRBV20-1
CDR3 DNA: TGCAGTGCTAACAGGGCCTCCTATGGCTACACCTTC
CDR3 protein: CSANRASYGYTF

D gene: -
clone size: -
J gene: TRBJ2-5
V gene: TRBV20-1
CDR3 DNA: TGCAGTGCTAGGGGGATCGGGGAGACCCAGTACTTC
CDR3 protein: CSARGIGETQYF

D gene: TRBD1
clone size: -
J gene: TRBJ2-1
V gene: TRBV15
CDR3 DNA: TGTGCCACCAGCAGGGACAGGGGGGGCTACAATGAGCAGTTCTTC
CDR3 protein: CATSRDRGGYNEQFF

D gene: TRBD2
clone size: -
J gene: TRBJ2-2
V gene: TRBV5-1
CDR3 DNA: TGCGCCAGCAGCTTGAGGGAGCGCGGGAGAATTCGCACCGGGGAGCTGTTTTTT
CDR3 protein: CASSLRERGRIRTGELFF

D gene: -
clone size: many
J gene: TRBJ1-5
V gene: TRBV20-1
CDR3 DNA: TGCAGTGCTATCCCATCAGGGGCAAATCAGCCCCAGCATTTT
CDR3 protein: CSAIPSGANQPQHF